The sequence of this TCR beta chain was determined in a study of blood T cell repertoires in COVID-19. As for the study in general: Collection of acute and convalescent COVID-19 samples took place in the United States, Italy and Spain. Sources were T cells, B-cell-depleted T cells, or PBMCs; the material itself was cDNA or gDNA.

Either two negative PCRs, clearance, or symptom resolution qualified Cohort 3 donors as recovered. Generated by immunoSEQ multiplex PCR, the TCRdb table keeps only in-frame clones and is missing some. Of some 170,000 clones listed, 75% to 90% are singletons. The CDR3 has 16 residues. Germline assignment: CDR1 LGHDT and CDR2 YNNKEL (reference sequence). V gave up 0 bases and J gave up 4 bases, with 15 bases separating them. This chain links TRBV3-1 (or the pseudogene TRBV3-2) with TRBJ1-2; the D gene is possibly TRBD1 (5 bases). This sequence originates from a man aged 40-49 years who had recovered from COVID-19. Sample: PBMCs or T cells enriched from blood (not recorded which). CDR3 sequence: CASSQDPGPYFYGYTF. As DNA, the CDR3 is TGTGCCAGCAGCCAAGATCCAGGGCCCTACTTCTATGGCTACACCTTC.